Given below is one T cell receptor (beta chain) in context. Antigen unknown. The data belong to a study of cytomegalovirus exposure and HLA in healthy donors. This cohort consisted of healthy bone marrow donors. 60 Vbeta and 13 Jbeta primers were used in PCR. Profiled with immunoSEQ multiplex PCR; TCRdb holds only in-frame clones, not every one. The sample consists of over 110,000 clones, approximately 80% of them appearing once. Study-level findings and limits: CMV serostatus was the sole immune exposure data available. Indistinguishability led to the exclusion of some V segments, TRBV6-2 and TRBV6-3 included. An analysis done earlier found most TCR beta V segments productive about 87% or about 30% of the time.

The germline V gene encodes CDR1 MNHEY and CDR2 SMNVEV (reference sequence). The CDR3 is 13 amino acids. Trimming took off 5 bases at V and 9 bases at J, with 14 bases between the two ends. The origin of this receptor is a male donor in good health and CMV-seropositive. What was sequenced was PBMCs. V usage is TRBV27 and J usage is TRBJ2-1, with D maybe TRBD1 (6 bases). This chain's CDR3 is CASSLDTGFEQFF. The CDR3, as DNA: TGTGCCAGCAGTCTAGATACAGGGTTTGAGCAGTTCTTC.